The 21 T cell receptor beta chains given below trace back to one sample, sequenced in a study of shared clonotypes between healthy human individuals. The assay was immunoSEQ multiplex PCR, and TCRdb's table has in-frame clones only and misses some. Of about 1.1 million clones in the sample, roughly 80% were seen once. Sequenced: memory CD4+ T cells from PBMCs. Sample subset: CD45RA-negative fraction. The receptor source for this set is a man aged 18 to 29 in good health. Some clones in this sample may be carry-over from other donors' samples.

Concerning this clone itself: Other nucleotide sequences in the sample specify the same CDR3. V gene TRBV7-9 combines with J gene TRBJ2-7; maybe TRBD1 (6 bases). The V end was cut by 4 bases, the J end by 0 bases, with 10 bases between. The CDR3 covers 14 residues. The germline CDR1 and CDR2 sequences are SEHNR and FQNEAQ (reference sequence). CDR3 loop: CASSSSRGSYEQYF. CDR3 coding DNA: TGTGCCAGCAGCTCGAGCAGGGGCTCCTACGAGCAGTACTTC.

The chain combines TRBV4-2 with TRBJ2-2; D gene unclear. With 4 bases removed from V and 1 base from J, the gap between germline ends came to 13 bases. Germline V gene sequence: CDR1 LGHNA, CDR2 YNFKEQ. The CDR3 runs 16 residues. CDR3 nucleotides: TGTGCCAGCAGCCGACTGCCGGCAGGGAACACCGGGGAGCTGTTTTTT. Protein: CASSRLPAGNTGELFF.

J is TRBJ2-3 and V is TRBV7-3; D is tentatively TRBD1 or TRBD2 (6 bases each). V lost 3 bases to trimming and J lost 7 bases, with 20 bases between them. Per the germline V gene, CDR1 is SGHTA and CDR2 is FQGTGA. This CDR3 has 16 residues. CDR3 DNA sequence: TGTGCCAGCAGCTTGAACCGGGACCCGGGGGCGAATACGCAGTATTTT. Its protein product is CASSLNRDPGANTQYF.

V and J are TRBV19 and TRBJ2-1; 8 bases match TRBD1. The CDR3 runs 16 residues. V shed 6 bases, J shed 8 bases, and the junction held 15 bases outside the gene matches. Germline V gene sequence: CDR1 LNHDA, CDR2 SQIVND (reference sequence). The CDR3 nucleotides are TGTGCCAGTAGGGTACACCGGGACAGGCCTAGAGATGAGCAGTTCTTC. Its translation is CASRVHRDRPRDEQFF.

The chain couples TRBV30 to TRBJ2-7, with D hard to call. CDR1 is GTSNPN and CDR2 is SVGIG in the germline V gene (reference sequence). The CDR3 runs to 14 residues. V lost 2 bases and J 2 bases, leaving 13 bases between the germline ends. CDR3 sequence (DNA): TGTGCCTGGAGTCTGTATGACGGTACCTACGAGCAGTACTTC. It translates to CAWSLYDGTYEQYF. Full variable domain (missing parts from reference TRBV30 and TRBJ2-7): SQTIHQWPATLVQPVGSPLSLECTVEGTSNPNLYWYRQAAGRGLQLLFYSVGIGQISSEVPQNLSASRPQDRQFILSSKKLLLSDSGFYLCAWSLYDGTYEQYFGPGTRLTVT.

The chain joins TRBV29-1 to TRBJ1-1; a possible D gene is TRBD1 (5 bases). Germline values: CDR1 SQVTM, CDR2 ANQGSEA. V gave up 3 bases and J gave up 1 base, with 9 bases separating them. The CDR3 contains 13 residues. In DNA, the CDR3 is TGCAGCGTTGATACGGGGCAGAACACTGAAGCTTTCTTT. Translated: CSVDTGQNTEAFF.

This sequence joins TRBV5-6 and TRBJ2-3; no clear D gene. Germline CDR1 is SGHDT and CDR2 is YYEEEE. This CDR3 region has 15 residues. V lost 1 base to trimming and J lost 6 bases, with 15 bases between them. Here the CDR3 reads CASSLKGPVGDTQYF. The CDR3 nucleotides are TGTGCCAGCAGCTTGAAGGGTCCTGTTGGTGATACGCAGTATTTT.

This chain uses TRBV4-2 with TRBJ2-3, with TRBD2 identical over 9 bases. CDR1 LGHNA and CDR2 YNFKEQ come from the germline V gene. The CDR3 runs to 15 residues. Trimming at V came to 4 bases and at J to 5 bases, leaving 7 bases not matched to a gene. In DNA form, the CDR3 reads TGTGCCAGCAGCCCCCGCGGGAGGGCCGTAGATACGCAGTATTTT. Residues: CASSPRGRAVDTQYF.

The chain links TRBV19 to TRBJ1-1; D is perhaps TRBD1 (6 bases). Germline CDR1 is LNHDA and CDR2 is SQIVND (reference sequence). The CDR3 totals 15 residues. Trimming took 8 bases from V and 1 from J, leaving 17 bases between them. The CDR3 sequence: CASYTGSLGNTEAFF. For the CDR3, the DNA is TGTGCCAGTTATACAGGGTCCCTTGGGAACACTGAAGCTTTCTTT.

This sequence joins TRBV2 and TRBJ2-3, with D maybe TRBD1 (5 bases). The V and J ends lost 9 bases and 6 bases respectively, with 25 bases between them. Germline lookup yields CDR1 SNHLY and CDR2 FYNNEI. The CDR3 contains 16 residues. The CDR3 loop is CARDLLGQGPMDTQYF. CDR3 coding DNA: TGTGCCAGAGATTTACTGGGGCAGGGCCCAATGGATACGCAGTATTTT.

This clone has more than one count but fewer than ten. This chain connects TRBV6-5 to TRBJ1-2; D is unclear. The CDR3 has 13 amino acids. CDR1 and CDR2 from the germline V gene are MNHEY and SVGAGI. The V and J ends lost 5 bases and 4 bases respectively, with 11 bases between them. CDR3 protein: CASSPYGVYGYTF. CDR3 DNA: TGTGCCAGCAGTCCGTACGGGGTCTATGGCTACACCTTC.

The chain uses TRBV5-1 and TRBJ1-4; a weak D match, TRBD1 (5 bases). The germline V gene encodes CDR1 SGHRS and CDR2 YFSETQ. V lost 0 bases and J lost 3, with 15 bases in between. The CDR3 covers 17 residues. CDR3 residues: CASSLAGRGAANEKLFF. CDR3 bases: TGCGCCAGCAGCTTGGCGGGGAGGGGTGCAGCTAATGAAAAACTGTTTTTT.

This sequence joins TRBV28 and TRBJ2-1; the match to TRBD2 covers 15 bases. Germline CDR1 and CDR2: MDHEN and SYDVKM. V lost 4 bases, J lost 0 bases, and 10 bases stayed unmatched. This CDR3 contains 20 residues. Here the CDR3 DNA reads TGTGCCAGCAGTTCCCCGGGACTAGCGGGAGGTCCTAGCTCCTACAATGAGCAGTTCTTC. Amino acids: CASSSPGLAGGPSSYNEQFF. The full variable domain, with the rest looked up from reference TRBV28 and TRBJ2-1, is DVKVTQSSRYLVKRTGEKVFLECVQDMDHENMFWYRQDPGLGLRLIYFSYDVKMKEKGDIPEGYSVSREKKERFSLILESASTNQTSMYLCASSSPGLAGGPSSYNEQFFGPGTRLTVL.

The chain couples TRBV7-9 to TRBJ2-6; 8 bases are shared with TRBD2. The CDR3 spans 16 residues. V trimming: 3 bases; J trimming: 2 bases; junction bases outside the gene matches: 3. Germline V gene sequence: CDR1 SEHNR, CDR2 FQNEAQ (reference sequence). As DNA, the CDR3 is TGTGCCAGCAGCTTCAAGCGGGGGACTGGGGCCAACGTCCTGACTTTC. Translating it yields CASSFKRGTGANVLTF.

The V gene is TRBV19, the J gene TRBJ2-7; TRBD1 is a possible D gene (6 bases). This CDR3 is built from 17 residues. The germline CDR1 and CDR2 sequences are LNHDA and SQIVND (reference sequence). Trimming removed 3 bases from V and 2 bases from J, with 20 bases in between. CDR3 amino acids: CASSIRGQRAAPYEQYF. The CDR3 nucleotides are TGTGCCAGTAGTATCCGGGGACAAAGAGCGGCCCCCTACGAGCAGTACTTC.

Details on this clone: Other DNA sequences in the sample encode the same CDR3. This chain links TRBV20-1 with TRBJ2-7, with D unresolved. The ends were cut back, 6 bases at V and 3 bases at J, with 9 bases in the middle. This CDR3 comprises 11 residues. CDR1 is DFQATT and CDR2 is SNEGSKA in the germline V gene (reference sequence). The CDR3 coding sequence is TGCAGTGCCAGGATGGGCTACGAGCAGTACTTC. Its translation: CSARMGYEQYF.

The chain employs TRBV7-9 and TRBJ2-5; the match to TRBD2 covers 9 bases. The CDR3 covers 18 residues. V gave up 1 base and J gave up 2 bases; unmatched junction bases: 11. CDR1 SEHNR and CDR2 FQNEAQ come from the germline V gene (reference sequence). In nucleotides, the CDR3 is TGTGCCAGCAGCTTAGTAGCGGGAGAGCTCGGTAGACAAGAGACCCAGTACTTC. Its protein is CASSLVAGELGRQETQYF.

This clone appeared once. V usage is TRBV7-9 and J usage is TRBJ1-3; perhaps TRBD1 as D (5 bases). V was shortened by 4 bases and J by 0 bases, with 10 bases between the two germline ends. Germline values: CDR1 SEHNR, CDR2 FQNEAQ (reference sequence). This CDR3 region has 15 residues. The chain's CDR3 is CASSYRQSSGNTIYF. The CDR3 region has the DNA TGTGCCAGCAGCTACAGACAGAGCTCTGGAAACACCATATATTTT.

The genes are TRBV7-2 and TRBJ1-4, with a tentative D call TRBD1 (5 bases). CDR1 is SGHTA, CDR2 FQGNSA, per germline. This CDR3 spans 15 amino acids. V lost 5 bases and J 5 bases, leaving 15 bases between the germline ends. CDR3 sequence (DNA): TGTGCCAGCAGCCCCTGGGGCGGGGAAAATGAAAAACTGTTTTTT. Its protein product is CASSPWGGENEKLFF.

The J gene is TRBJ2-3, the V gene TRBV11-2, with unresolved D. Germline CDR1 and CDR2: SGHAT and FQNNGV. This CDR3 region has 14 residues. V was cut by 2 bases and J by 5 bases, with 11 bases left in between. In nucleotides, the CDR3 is TGTGCCAGCAGCTTATCTAGGGCAATAGATACGCAGTATTTT. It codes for CASSLSRAIDTQYF.

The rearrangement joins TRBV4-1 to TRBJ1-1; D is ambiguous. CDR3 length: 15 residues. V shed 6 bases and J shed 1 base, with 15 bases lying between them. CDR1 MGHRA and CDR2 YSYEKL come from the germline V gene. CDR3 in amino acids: CASRDGRDGNTEAFF. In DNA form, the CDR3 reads TGCGCCAGCAGAGACGGCCGGGATGGGAACACTGAAGCTTTCTTT.